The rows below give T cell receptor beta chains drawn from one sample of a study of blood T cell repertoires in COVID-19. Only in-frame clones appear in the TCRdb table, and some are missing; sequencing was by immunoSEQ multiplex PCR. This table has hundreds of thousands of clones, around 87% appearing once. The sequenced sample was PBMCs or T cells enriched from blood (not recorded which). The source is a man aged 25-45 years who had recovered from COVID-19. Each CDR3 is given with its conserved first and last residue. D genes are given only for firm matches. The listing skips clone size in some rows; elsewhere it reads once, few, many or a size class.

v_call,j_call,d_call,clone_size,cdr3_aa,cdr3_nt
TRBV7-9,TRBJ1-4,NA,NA,CASSLRAETGRGEKLFF,TGTGCCAGCAGCTTAAGAGCGGAAACAGGGAGGGGTGAAAAACTGTTTTTT
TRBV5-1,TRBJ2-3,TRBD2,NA,CASSSWTSGSSDTQYF,TGCGCCAGCAGCTCATGGACTAGCGGGAGCTCAGATACGCAGTATTTT
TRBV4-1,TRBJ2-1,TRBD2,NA,CASSQGRTSGYNEQFF,TGCGCCAGCAGCCAAGGCCGGACTAGCGGCTACAATGAGCAGTTCTTC
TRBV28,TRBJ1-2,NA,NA,CASSFPQVYGYTF,TGTGCCAGCAGTTTCCCACAGGTCTATGGCTACACCTTC
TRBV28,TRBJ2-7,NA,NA,CASTKGDIYEQYF,TGTGCCAGCACTAAGGGGGACATCTACGAGCAGTACTTC
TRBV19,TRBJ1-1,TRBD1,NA,CASSTRTGSTEAFF,TGTGCCAGTAGCACCCGGACAGGGAGTACTGAAGCTTTCTTT
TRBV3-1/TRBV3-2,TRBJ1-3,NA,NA,CASSQVLTETGNTIYF,TGTGCCAGCAGCCAAGTATTGACAGAAACTGGAAACACCATATATTTT
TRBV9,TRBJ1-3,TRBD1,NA,CASSVTGGSGNTIYF,TGTGCCAGCAGCGTTACAGGGGGCAGCGGAAACACCATATATTTT
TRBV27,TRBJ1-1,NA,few,CASSSTGLTEAFF,TGTGCCAGCAGTTCAACAGGGCTCACTGAAGCTTTCTTT
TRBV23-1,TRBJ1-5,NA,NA,CASGTRDSNQPQHF,TGCGCCAGCGGAACGAGGGATAGCAATCAGCCCCAGCATTTT
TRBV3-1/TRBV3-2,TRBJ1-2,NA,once,CASSQVGQSYGYTF,TGTGCCAGCAGCCAAGTCGGACAGTCCTATGGCTACACCTTC
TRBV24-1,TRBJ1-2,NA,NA,CATSDTDRRGPYTF,TGTGCCACCAGTGATACCGACAGGCGCGGGCCCTACACCTTC
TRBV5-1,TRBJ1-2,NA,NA,CASSPDRRSYGYTF,TGCGCCAGCAGCCCGGACAGAAGGAGCTATGGCTACACCTTC
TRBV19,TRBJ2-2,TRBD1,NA,CASSIRDRDTGELFF,TGTGCCAGTAGTATTAGGGACAGGGATACCGGGGAGCTGTTTTTT
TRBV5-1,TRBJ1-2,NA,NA,CASSLQSGINYGYTF,TGCGCCAGCAGCTTGCAATCGGGAATCAACTATGGCTACACCTTC
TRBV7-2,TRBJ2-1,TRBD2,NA,CASSLTLGREIGNEQFF,TGTGCCAGCAGCTTAACCCTAGGGCGGGAGATCGGCAATGAGCAGTTCTTC
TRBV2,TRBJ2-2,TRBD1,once,CASSGQGLHTGELFF,TGTGCCAGCAGCGGACAGGGGCTCCATACCGGGGAGCTGTTTTTT
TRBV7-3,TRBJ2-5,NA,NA,CASSLGVQETQYF,TGTGCCAGCAGCCTCGGAGTCCAAGAGACCCAGTACTTC
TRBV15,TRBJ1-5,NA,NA,CATSRDTGIQPQHF,TGTGCCACCAGCAGAGATACAGGGATCCAGCCCCAGCATTTT
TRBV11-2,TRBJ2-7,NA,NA,CASSLVQGGYEQYF,TGTGCCAGCAGCTTAGTTCAGGGGGGCTACGAGCAGTACTTC
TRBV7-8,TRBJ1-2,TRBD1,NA,CASSLATGGSGGYTF,TGTGCCAGCAGCTTAGCAACAGGGGGCTCAGGTGGCTACACCTTC
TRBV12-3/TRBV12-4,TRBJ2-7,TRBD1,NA,CASSQTGHEQYF,TGTGCCAGCAGTCAGACAGGGCACGAGCAGTACTTC
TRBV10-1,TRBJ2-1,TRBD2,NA,CASSEERDAYNEQFF,TGCGCCAGCAGTGAAGAGCGGGATGCCTACAATGAGCAGTTCTTC
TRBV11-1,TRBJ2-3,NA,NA,CASSFLGGTTNTQYF,TGTGCCAGCAGCTTTCTGGGGGGTACTACAAATACGCAGTATTTT